Listed below are T cell receptor beta chains from one sample, sequenced in a study of CD8 T cells in ankylosing spondylitis. TCRdb fed the 5' RACE reads into MiXCR, producing one record per CDR3 protein. The repertoire has approximately 440,000 distinct CDR3 sequences, 15% to 20% of them found once; the top ten carry approximately 1%. The specimen sequenced was blood, either unsorted or a sorted T cell fraction (not recorded which). The receptors were gathered from a male donor with ankylosing spondylitis. Both conserved end residues are part of each CDR3. D genes are given only for firm matches. Size tells how often a clone was seen (once, few, many) or the class of an expanded clone, and some rows leave it out.

CDR3aa,CDR3nt,d_gene,j_gene,abundance,v_gene
CASSLTGSYQETQYF,TGCGCCAGCAGCTTGACAGGGTCGTACCAAGAGACCCAGTACTTC,-,TRBJ2-5,few,TRBV5-1
CASRKKETGGRELFF,TGTGCCAGTAGGAAAAAAGAGACAGGGGGCCGGGAGCTGTTTTTT,TRBD1,TRBJ2-2,-,TRBV19
CSARDGLAGKETQYF,TGCAGTGCTAGAGACGGACTAGCGGGAAAAGAGACCCAGTACTTC,TRBD2,TRBJ2-5,many,TRBV20-1
CATSETGGHEQYF,TGTGCCACCAGTGAAACAGGGGGCCACGAGCAGTACTTC,TRBD1,TRBJ2-7,many,TRBV24-1
CASSITGGLDYGYTF,TGTGCCAGCAGCATCACAGGGGGGTTAGACTATGGCTACACCTTC,TRBD1,TRBJ1-2,-,TRBV7-9
CASSLVGSGEKLFF,TGTGCCAGCAGTTTAGTAGGGTCAGGTGAAAAACTGTTTTTT,-,TRBJ1-4,few,TRBV12-3/TRBV12-4
CASSEGQNSGNTIYF,TGCGCCAGCAGCGAGGGACAGAACTCTGGAAACACCATATATTTT,TRBD1,TRBJ1-3,many,TRBV5-1
CSVEEGAPEAFF,TGCAGCGTTGAAGAGGGGGCCCCTGAAGCTTTCTTT,-,TRBJ1-1,few,TRBV29-1
CASSSRGTGKGSYEQYF,TGTGCCAGCAGCTCCCGGGGTACAGGGAAGGGTTCCTACGAGCAGTACTTC,-,TRBJ2-7,-,TRBV7-6
CASILSGLANTGELFF,TGTGCCAGCATCCTTTCGGGACTCGCGAACACCGGGGAGCTGTTTTTT,-,TRBJ2-2,-,TRBV5-6
CASSTSNEQFF,TGTGCCAGCAGTACCAGCAATGAGCAGTTCTTC,-,TRBJ2-1,few,TRBV2